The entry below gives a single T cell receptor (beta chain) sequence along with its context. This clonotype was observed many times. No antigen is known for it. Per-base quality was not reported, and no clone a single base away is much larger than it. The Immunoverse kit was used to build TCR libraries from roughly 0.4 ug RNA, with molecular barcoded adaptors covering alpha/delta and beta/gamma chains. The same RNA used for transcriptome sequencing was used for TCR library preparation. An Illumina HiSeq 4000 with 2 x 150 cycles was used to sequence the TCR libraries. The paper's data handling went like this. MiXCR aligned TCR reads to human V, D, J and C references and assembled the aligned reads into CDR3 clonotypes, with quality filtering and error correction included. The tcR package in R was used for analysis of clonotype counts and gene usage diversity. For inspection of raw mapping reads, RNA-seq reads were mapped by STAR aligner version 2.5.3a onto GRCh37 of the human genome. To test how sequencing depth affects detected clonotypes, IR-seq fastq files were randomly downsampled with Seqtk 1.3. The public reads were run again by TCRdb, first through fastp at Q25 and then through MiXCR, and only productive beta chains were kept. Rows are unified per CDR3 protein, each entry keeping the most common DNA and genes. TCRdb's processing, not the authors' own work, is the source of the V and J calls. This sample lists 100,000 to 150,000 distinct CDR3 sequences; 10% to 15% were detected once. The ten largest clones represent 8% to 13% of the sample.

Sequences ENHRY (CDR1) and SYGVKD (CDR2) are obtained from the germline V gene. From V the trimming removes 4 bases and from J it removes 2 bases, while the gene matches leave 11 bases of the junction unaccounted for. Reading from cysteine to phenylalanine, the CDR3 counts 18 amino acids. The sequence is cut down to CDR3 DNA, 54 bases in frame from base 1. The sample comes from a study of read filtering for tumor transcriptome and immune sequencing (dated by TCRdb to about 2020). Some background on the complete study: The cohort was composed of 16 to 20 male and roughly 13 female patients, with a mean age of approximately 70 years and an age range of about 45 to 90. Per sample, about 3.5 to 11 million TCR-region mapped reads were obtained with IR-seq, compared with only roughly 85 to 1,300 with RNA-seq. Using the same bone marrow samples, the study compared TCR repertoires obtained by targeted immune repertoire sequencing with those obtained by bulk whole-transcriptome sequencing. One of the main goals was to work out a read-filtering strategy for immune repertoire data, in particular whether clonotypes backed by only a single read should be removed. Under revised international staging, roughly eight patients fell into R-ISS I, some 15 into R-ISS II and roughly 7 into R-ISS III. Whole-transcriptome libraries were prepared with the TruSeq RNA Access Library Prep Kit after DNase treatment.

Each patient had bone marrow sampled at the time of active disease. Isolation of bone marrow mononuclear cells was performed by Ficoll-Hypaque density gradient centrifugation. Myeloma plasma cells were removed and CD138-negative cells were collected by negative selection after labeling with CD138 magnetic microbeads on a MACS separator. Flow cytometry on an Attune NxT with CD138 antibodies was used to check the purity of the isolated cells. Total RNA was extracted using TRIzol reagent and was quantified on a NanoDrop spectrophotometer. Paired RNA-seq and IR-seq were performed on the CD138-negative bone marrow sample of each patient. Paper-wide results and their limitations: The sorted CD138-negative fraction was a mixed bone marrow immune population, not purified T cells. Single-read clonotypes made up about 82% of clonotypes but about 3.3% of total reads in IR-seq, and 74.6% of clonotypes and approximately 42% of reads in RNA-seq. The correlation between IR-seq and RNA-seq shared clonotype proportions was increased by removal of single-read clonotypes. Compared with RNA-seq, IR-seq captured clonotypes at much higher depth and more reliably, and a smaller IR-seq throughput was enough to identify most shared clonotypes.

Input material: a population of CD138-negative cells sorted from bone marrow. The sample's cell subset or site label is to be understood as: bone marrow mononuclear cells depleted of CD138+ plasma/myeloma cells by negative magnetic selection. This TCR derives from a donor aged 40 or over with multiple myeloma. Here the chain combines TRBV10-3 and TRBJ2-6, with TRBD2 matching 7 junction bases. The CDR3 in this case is CAISARRELDPGANVLTF. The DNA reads TGTGCCATCAGTGCACGGCGGGAGCTAGACCCTGGGGCCAACGTCCTGACTTTC.